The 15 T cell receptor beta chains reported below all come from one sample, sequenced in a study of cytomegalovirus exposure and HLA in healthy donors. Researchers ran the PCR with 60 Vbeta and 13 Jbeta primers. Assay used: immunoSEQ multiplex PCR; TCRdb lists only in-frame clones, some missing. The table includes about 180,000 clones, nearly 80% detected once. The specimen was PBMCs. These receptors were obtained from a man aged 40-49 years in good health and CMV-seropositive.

The chain's CDR3 is CATQGGMNTGELFF. CDR3 DNA sequence: TGTGCCACCCAGGGGGGAATGAACACCGGGGAGCTGTTTTTT. The V and J genes are TRBV19 and TRBJ2-2; the D gene is possibly TRBD1 (7 bases). This CDR3 contains 14 residues. The V end lost 10 bases, the J end lost 1 base, and 13 bases lay between the germline ends. Germline CDR1 reads LNHDA; CDR2 reads SQIVND (reference sequence).

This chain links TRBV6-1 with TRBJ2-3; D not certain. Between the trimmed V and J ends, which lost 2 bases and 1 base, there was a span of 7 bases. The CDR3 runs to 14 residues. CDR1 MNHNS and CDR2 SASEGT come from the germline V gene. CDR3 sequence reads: CASSESSGTDTQYF. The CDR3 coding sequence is TGTGCCAGCAGTGAATCCAGCGGCACAGATACGCAGTATTTT.

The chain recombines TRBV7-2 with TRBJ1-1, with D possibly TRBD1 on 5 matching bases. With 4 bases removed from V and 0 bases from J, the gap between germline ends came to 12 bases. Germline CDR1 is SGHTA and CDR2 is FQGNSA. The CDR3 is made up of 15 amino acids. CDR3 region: CASSSGLPLNTEAFF. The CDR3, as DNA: TGTGCCAGCAGCTCGGGACTTCCCTTGAACACTGAAGCTTTCTTT.

In nucleotides, the CDR3 is TGTGCCAGCAGGGACAGTAACTCTGGAAACACCATATATTTT. This codes for CASRDSNSGNTIYF. The chain links TRBV2 to TRBJ1-3, with TRBD1 as a possible D gene (6 bases). This CDR3 region has 14 residues. The germline V gene encodes CDR1 SNHLY and CDR2 FYNNEI. Trimming stripped 6 bases from V and 0 bases from J, with 9 bases between. The whole variable domain, filled in from reference TRBV2 and TRBJ1-3, reads EPEVTQTPSHQVTQMGQEVILRCVPISNHLYFYWYRQILGQKVEFLVSFYNNEISEKSEIFDDQFSVERPDGSNFTLKIRSTKLEDSAMYFCASRDSNSGNTIYFGEGSWLTVV.

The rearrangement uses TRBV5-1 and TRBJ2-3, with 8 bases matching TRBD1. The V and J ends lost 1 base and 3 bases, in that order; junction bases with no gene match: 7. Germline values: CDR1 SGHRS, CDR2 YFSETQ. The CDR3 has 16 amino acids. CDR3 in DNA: TGCGCCAGCAGCTTGAGGGCAGGGGGCTTTACAGATACGCAGTATTTT. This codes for CASSLRAGGFTDTQYF.

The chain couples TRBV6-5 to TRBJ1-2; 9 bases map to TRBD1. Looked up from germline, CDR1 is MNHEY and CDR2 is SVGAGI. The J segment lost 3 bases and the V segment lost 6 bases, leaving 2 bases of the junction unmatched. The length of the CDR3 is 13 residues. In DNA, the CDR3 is TGTGCCAGCAGCCGACAGGGGGACTATGGCTACACCTTC. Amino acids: CASSRQGDYGYTF.

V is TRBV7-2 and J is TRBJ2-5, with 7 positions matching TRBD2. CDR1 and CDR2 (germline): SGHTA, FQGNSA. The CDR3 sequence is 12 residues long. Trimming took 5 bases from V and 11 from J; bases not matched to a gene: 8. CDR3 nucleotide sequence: TGTGCCAGCAGCGGGGGGGGTTGGGAGCAGTACTTC. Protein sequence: CASSGGGWEQYF. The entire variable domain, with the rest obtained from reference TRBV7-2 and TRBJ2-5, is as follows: GAGVSQSPSNKVTEKGKDVELRCDPISGHTALYWYRQSLGQGLEFLIYFQGNSAPDKSGLPSDRFSAERTGGSVSTLTIQRTQQEDSAVYLCASSGGGWEQYFGPGTRLLVL.

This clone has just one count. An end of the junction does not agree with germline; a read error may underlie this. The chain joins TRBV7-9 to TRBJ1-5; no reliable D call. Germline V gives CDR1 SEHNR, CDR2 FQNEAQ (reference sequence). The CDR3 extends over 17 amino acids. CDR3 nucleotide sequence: TGTTCCAGCAGCTCCACGGAGGAGGAGGATAGCAATCAGCCCCAGCATTTT. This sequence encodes CSSSSTEEEDSNQPQHF.

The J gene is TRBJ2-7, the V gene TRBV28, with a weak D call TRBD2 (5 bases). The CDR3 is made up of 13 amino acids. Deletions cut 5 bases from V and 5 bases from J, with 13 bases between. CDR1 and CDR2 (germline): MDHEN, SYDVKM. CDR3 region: CASSPAMRDEQYF. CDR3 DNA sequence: TGTGCCAGCAGTCCCGCCATGAGGGACGAGCAGTACTTC.

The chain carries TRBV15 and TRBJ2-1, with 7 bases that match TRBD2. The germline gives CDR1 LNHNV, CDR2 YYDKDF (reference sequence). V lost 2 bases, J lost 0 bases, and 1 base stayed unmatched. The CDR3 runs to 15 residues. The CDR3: CATSRLAGSYNEQFF. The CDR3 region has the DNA TGTGCCACCAGCAGATTAGCGGGCTCCTACAATGAGCAGTTCTTC.

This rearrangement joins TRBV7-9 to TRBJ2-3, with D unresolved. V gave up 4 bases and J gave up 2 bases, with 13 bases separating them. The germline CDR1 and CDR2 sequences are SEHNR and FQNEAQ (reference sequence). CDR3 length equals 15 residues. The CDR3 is CASSSSGRSTDTQYF. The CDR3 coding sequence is TGTGCCAGCAGCTCGTCGGGTCGGTCCACAGATACGCAGTATTTT.

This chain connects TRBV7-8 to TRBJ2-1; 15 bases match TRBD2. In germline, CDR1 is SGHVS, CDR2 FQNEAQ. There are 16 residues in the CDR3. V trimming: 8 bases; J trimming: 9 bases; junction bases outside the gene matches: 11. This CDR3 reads CASGLAGGPVISEQFF. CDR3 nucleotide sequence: TGTGCCAGCGGACTAGCGGGAGGGCCCGTTATAAGTGAGCAGTTCTTC.

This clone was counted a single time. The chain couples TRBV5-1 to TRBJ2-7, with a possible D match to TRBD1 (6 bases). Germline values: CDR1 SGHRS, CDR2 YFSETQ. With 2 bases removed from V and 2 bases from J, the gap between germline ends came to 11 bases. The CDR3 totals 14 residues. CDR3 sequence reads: CASSLDRLTYEQYF. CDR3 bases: TGCGCCAGCAGCTTAGACAGGCTAACCTACGAGCAGTACTTC.

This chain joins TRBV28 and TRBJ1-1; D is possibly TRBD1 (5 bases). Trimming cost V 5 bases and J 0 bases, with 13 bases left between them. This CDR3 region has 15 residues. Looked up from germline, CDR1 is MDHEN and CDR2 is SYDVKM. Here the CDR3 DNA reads TGTGCCAGCAGTCCCATCAGGGTGATGAACACTGAAGCTTTCTTT. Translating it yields CASSPIRVMNTEAFF. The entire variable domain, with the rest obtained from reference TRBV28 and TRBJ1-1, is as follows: DVKVTQSSRYLVKRTGEKVFLECVQDMDHENMFWYRQDPGLGLRLIYFSYDVKMKEKGDIPEGYSVSREKKERFSLILESASTNQTSMYLCASSPIRVMNTEAFFGQGTRLTVV.

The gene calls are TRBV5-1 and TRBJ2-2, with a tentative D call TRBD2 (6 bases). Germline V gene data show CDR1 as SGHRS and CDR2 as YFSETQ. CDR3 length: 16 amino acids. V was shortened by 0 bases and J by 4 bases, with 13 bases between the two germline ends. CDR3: CASSLARGTGTGELFF. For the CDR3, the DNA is TGCGCCAGCAGCTTGGCCCGCGGGACGGGCACCGGGGAGCTGTTTTTT. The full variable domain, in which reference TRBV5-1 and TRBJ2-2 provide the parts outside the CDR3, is KAGVTQTPRYLIKTRGQQVTLSCSPISGHRSVSWYQQTPGQGLQFLFEYFSETQRNKGNFPGRFSGRQFSNSRSEMNVSTLELGDSALYLCASSLARGTGTGELFFGEGSRLTVL.